This T cell receptor beta chain was observed in a study of cytotoxic CD8 clonotypes in ibrutinib-treated CLL. The wider study: Response sampling occurred after a median roughly twelve months of treatment (range 6 to 36). On average, each sample had 255,043 productive templates and more than 75,000 productive rearrangements.

Study-wide results and limits: The clonality went up when patients responded to ibrutinib and dropped back toward baseline at progression.

In the case of this clone: What it binds is not known.

Trimming took 2 bases from V and 3 from J, leaving 14 bases between them. This CDR3 spans 15 amino acids. Germline V gene data show CDR1 as SGHVS and CDR2 as FQNEAQ. Produced via immunoSEQ multiplex PCR; TCRdb's table is partial and in-frame only. The repertoire has some 170,000 clones, nearly 90% of them found once; the top ten carry roughly 3%. Specimen: PBMCs, collected at disease progression, from a patient treated with ibrutinib. V is TRBV7-8 and J is TRBJ2-7; D is perhaps TRBD1 (5 bases). This sequence was found in a human donor with chronic lymphocytic leukemia. The CDR3: CASSLSQGPLYEQYF. The CDR3 DNA reads as TGTGCCAGCAGCTTATCTCAGGGCCCCCTCTACGAGCAGTACTTC. The variable domain in full, with the rest retrieved from reference TRBV7-8 and TRBJ2-7, is GAGVSQSPRYKVAKRGQDVALRCDPISGHVSLFWYQQALGQGPEFLTYFQNEAQLDKSGLPSDRFFAERPEGSVSTLKIQRTQQEDSAVYLCASSLSQGPLYEQYFGPGTRLTVT.